The 2 T cell receptor beta chains in this list originate from one sample, sequenced in a study of a mutant IDH1 vaccine in newly diagnosed glioma. These receptors' targets are unknown. Time point noted: week 23, last vaccination. The investigators gave 300 ug of mutant IDH1 20-mer peptide in each vaccine dose, together with topical imiquimod. Clones were read by immunoSEQ multiplex PCR, and TCRdb kept only the in-frame ones, dropping some. The sample has about 44,000 clones, around 93% seen once. The sample consisted of PBMCs, taken from a glioma patient whose treatment included an IDH1 peptide vaccine. The receptors derive from a man aged 50 to 60 with glioma.

The sample holds a few counts of this clone. The V and J genes are TRBV20-1 and TRBJ1-1; D possibly corresponds to TRBD1 (5 bases). The germline CDR1 and CDR2 sequences are DFQATT and SNEGSKA (reference sequence). This CDR3 is 11 amino acids long. CDR3 nucleotide sequence: TGCAGGACGGCTCAGGGCACTGAAGCTTTCTTT. Protein: CRTAQGTEAFF.

The chain combines TRBV4-1 with TRBJ1-1; 9 bases fit TRBD1. The CDR3 contains 17 residues. Trimming took 1 base from V and 1 from J; bases not matched to a gene: 7. CDR1 MGHRA and CDR2 YSYEKL come from the germline V gene. CDR3 coding DNA: TGCGCCAGCAGCCAAGCCGGACAGGGGAAGTCGAACACTGAAGCTTTCTTT. Its translation is CASSQAGQGKSNTEAFF.